The present TCR beta chain was sequenced within a study of response to subunit inactivated influenza vaccine. The CDR3 is made up of 14 amino acids. Germline V lookup: CDR1 MNHEY, CDR2 SMNVEV (reference sequence). V lost 6 bases and J lost 8; bases outside the gene matches: 11. Turning to this clonotype: Its antigen is not known.

Points from the study as a whole: The authors proposed limited new T cell recruitment per seasonal influenza vaccination.

TCRdb re-called the RT-PCR reads through MiXCR, storing one row per CDR3 protein. The sample holds some 800,000 distinct CDR3 sequences; approximately 22% are singletons and the top ten take roughly a tenth. This TCR was recovered from a man aged 50 or older who received an inactivated influenza vaccine. Sequencing was performed on PBMCs from blood, taken about 5 days after vaccination. The chain is built from TRBV27 and TRBJ2-5; 8 bases match TRBD2. The CDR3 region is CASSPGLEIHTQYF. DNA for the CDR3: TGTGCCAGCAGCCCGGGACTAGAGATACATACCCAGTACTTC.